These 15 T cell receptor beta chains were sequenced from one sample in a study of blood T cell repertoires in COVID-19. Sequenced by immunoSEQ multiplex PCR; TCRdb stores in-frame clones only, minus some. The repertoire holds about 270,000 clones, with 81% as singletons. The sequenced sample was peripheral blood. The receptors stem from a woman in her fifties or sixties with active or convalescent COVID-19.

The J gene is TRBJ2-7, the V gene TRBV9, with TRBD2 identical over 7 bases. Germline loops: CDR1 SGDLS, CDR2 YYNGEE. The V and J ends lost 0 bases and 0 bases, in that order; junction bases with no gene match: 3. The CDR3 consists of 15 residues. CDR3 in amino acids: CASSVEAGSSYEQYF. The CDR3 region has the DNA TGTGCCAGCAGCGTAGAAGCGGGGAGCTCCTACGAGCAGTACTTC. The full variable domain, in which reference TRBV9 and TRBJ2-7 provide the parts outside the CDR3, is DSGVTQTPKHLITATGQRVTLRCSPRSGDLSVYWYQQSLDQGLQFLIQYYNGEERAKGNILERFSAQQFPDLHSELNLSSLELGDSALYFCASSVEAGSSYEQYFGPGTRLTVT.

The chain joins TRBV5-1 to TRBJ2-2, with D unclear. The germline gives CDR1 SGHRS, CDR2 YFSETQ. The CDR3 runs to 15 residues. The ends were cut back, 1 base at V and 1 base at J, with 8 bases in the middle. The CDR3 nucleotides are TGCGCCAGCAGCTTGTGGCACGAGAACACCGGGGAGCTGTTTTTT. This gives the protein CASSLWHENTGELFF.

V gene TRBV12-3 or TRBV12-4 combines with J gene TRBJ1-1; D ambiguous. The CDR3 spans 13 residues. Trimming shortened V by 6 bases and J by 1 base, and 9 bases separated the two germline ends. CDR3 DNA: TGTGCCAGCAGCCCGATACAGAACACTGAAGCTTTCTTT. It is translated as CASSPIQNTEAFF.

The rearrangement uses TRBV27 and TRBJ2-6, with a tentative D call TRBD1 (5 bases). From germline, CDR1 is MNHEY and CDR2 SMNVEV (reference sequence). The V end was cut by 0 bases, the J end by 0 bases, with 15 bases between. The CDR3 contains 19 residues. The CDR3 region is CASSLSVVRAYSGANVLTF. DNA for the CDR3: TGTGCCAGCAGTTTATCGGTGGTCAGGGCTTACTCTGGGGCCAACGTCCTGACTTTC.

This chain connects TRBV2 to TRBJ1-1, with 7 bases fitting TRBD1. The CDR3 spans 14 residues. Germline CDR1 and CDR2: SNHLY and FYNNEI. The V gene end was trimmed by 6 bases and the J gene end by 2 bases; junction bases not matched to a gene: 6. CDR3 sequence: CASRGDRANTEAFF. The CDR3 DNA reads TGTGCCAGCAGGGGAGACAGGGCTAACACTGAAGCTTTCTTT.

This chain uses TRBV27 with TRBJ2-1; 8 bases agree with TRBD1. The J segment lost 3 bases and the V segment lost 1 base, leaving 11 bases of the junction unmatched. Germline lookup yields CDR1 MNHEY and CDR2 SMNVEV (reference sequence). CDR3 length: 18 residues. CDR3 nucleotides: TGTGCCAGCAGTTTATTCCCCGCCTTGACAGGGGACTACAATGAGCAGTTCTTC. Translating gives CASSLFPALTGDYNEQFF.

For this clone: Additional DNA sequences in this sample encode the identical CDR3. This chain connects TRBV6-5 to TRBJ2-7; 9 bases fit TRBD1. Germline trimming cut 6 bases from V and 5 bases from J; bases unmatched to any gene: 11. Germline V gene lookup returns CDR1 MNHEY and CDR2 SVGAGI. The CDR3 sequence is 15 residues long. Here the CDR3 reads CASSQGQGTIHEQYF. In nucleotides, the CDR3 is TGTGCCAGCAGCCAGGGACAGGGTACGATACACGAGCAGTACTTC.

This rearrangement joins TRBV27 to TRBJ2-3; D is uncertain. Germline loops: CDR1 MNHEY, CDR2 SMNVEV (reference sequence). Trimming removed 7 bases at V and 2 bases at J, with 10 bases between. CDR3 length: 13 amino acids. The CDR3 sequence is CASTLSSTDTQYF. Here the CDR3 DNA reads TGTGCCAGCACCCTCTCCTCCACAGATACGCAGTATTTT.

The V gene is TRBV12-3 or TRBV12-4, the J gene TRBJ2-5; the match to TRBD1 covers 8 bases. The CDR3 consists of 13 residues. Trimming cost V 8 bases and J 2 bases; bases outside gene matches: 4. The CDR3 reads CASGRTGQETQYF. The CDR3 DNA sequence: TGTGCCAGCGGTAGGACAGGGCAAGAGACCCAGTACTTC.

This chain joins TRBV6-5 and TRBJ2-7, with D unresolved. V lost 6 bases to trimming and J lost 6 bases, with 15 bases between them. Germline CDR1 MNHEY, CDR2 SVGAGI. The CDR3 spans 13 residues. CDR3: CASRLGGLSEQYF. DNA for the CDR3: TGTGCCAGCAGACTTGGTGGGCTATCCGAGCAGTACTTC.

This chain links TRBV4-3 with TRBJ1-4; possible D gene TRBD1, 5 bases. Germline V gene data show CDR1 as LGHNA and CDR2 as YSLEER. This CDR3 is 16 amino acids long. With 0 bases removed from V and 8 bases from J, the gap between germline ends came to 16 bases. CDR3 nucleotides: TGCGCCAGCAGCCAAGATTGGCGGCAGGGAGGGGAAAAACTGTTTTTT. It translates to CASSQDWRQGGEKLFF.

The chain links TRBV7-2 to TRBJ2-7, with TRBD2 matching over 7 bases. Germline V gives CDR1 SGHTA, CDR2 FQGNSA. The V gene end was trimmed by 3 bases and the J gene end by 2 bases; junction bases not matched to a gene: 10. There are 16 residues in the CDR3. The CDR3 DNA sequence: TGTGCCAGCAGCTTTGGAGGGCGGGGACTAACCTACGAGCAGTACTTC. Amino acids: CASSFGGRGLTYEQYF. The variable domain in full, completed from reference TRBV7-2 and TRBJ2-7, reads GAGVSQSPSNKVTEKGKDVELRCDPISGHTALYWYRQSLGQGLEFLIYFQGNSAPDKSGLPSDRFSAERTGGSVSTLTIQRTQQEDSAVYLCASSFGGRGLTYEQYFGPGTRLTVT.

V and J are TRBV11-2 and TRBJ1-6; D is possibly TRBD1 (5 bases). The germline gives CDR1 SGHAT, CDR2 FQNNGV. The CDR3 loop spans 14 amino acids. Trimming cost V 5 bases and J 10 bases, with 15 bases left between them. CDR3: CASSRRGNGSPLHF. CDR3 coding DNA: TGTGCCAGCAGCCGGCGGGGGAACGGATCACCCCTCCACTTT.

The rearrangement links TRBV15 to TRBJ2-1; TRBD1 might be the D (6 bases). V lost 1 base and J lost 7, with 14 bases in between. The germline gives CDR1 LNHNV, CDR2 YYDKDF (reference sequence). This CDR3 contains 15 residues. The CDR3 is CATSRAGTRENEQFF. The CDR3, as DNA: TGTGCCACCAGCAGAGCGGGGACAAGGGAGAATGAGCAGTTCTTC.

This clone has at least ten counts. This chain joins TRBV7-9 and TRBJ1-2; no clear D. The CDR3 is made up of 15 amino acids. V shed 0 bases and J shed 3 bases, with 11 bases lying between them. The V gene's germline CDR1 is SEHNR and CDR2 FQNEAQ (reference sequence). The CDR3 spells CASSLAMGTDYGYTF. CDR3 sequence (DNA): TGTGCCAGCAGCTTAGCGATGGGCACAGACTATGGCTACACCTTC.